This passage covers 9 T cell receptor beta chains from one sample sequenced in a study of control samples from healthy donors and cancer patients. Sequenced by immunoSEQ multiplex PCR; TCRdb stores in-frame clones only, minus some. This table holds about 170,000 clones, around nine tenths found once. Sequenced: blood. These receptors all come from a woman aged 25 to 39 in good health.

The chain recombines TRBV19 with TRBJ2-7; D uncertain. The CDR3 runs to 14 residues. Trimming stripped 1 base from V and 7 bases from J, with 14 bases between. Per the germline V gene, CDR1 is LNHDA and CDR2 is SQIVND (reference sequence). CDR3 in DNA: TGTGCCAGTAGTATAGTGACGGCTGCGAGTGAGCAGTACTTC. Its protein is CASSIVTAASEQYF. Using reference TRBV19 and TRBJ2-7 for the parts outside the CDR3, the full variable domain is DGGITQSPKYLFRKEGQNVTLSCEQNLNHDAMYWYRQDPGQGLRLIYYSQIVNDFQKGDIAEGYSVSREKKESFPLTVTSAQKNPTAFYLCASSIVTAASEQYFGPGTRLTVT.

This rearrangement joins TRBV28 to TRBJ1-5; D perhaps matches TRBD1 (5 bases). This CDR3 comprises 17 residues. V shed 2 bases and J shed 7 bases, with 21 bases lying between them. Germline loops: CDR1 MDHEN, CDR2 SYDVKM. The CDR3 DNA is TGTGCCAGCAGTTTACCCCAAGTGGGGCAGGCTAGGCAGCCCCAGCATTTT. Its translation: CASSLPQVGQARQPQHF.

V is TRBV13 and J is TRBJ2-2; D not resolved. V was pared by 1 base and J by 6 bases, with 6 bases between. Germline V gives CDR1 PRHDT, CDR2 FYEKMQ (reference sequence). The CDR3 length is 13 residues. The CDR3 loop is CASSLESPGELFF. CDR3 nucleotides: TGTGCCAGCAGCTTAGAGAGTCCCGGGGAGCTGTTTTTT.

The gene calls are TRBV7-8 and TRBJ2-1, with 8 bases matching TRBD2. Germline V gene data show CDR1 as SGHVS and CDR2 as FQNEAQ. V lost 6 bases and J lost 9; bases outside the gene matches: 13. This CDR3 is built from 15 residues. CDR3 amino acids: CASRNDSGLAREQFF. For the CDR3, the DNA is TGTGCCAGCAGAAACGACTCCGGACTAGCTCGTGAGCAGTTCTTC. The full variable domain, with the rest looked up from reference TRBV7-8 and TRBJ2-1, is GAGVSQSPRYKVAKRGQDVALRCDPISGHVSLFWYQQALGQGPEFLTYFQNEAQLDKSGLPSDRFFAERPEGSVSTLKIQRTQQEDSAVYLCASRNDSGLAREQFFGPGTRLTVL.

The V call is TRBV9, the J call TRBJ2-3, with D possibly TRBD2 on 7 matching bases. The germline gives CDR1 SGDLS, CDR2 YYNGEE. This CDR3 has 15 amino acids. V lost 7 bases and J lost 4, with 19 bases in between. The DNA of the CDR3 is TGTGCCAGCCAGTTGTCGGGGGGCATGGCAGATACGCAGTATTTT. Residues: CASQLSGGMADTQYF.

This sequence joins TRBV5-1 and TRBJ2-2; 8 bases align to TRBD1. The germline V gene encodes CDR1 SGHRS and CDR2 YFSETQ. CDR3 length: 14 amino acids. The trim removed 3 bases at V and 4 bases at J, leaving 2 bases unmatched. CDR3 nucleotide sequence: TGCGCCAGCAGCTCCGGACAGGGCACCGGGGAGCTGTTTTTT. The encoded protein is CASSSGQGTGELFF.

This clone was recorded only once. This chain joins TRBV29-1 and TRBJ2-3; a possible D gene is TRBD2 (6 bases). The CDR3 totals 15 residues. The V and J ends lost 7 bases and 4 bases respectively, with 21 bases between them. Per germline, CDR1 SQVTM and CDR2 ANQGSEA. CDR3 nucleotides: TGCAGCGGCGCCTTTGGGGGGAACCGGGCAGATACGCAGTATTTT. It yields the protein CSGAFGGNRADTQYF.

The rearrangement joins TRBV19 to TRBJ1-3; D not resolved. The germline V gene encodes CDR1 LNHDA and CDR2 SQIVND (reference sequence). CDR3 length equals 12 residues. Trimming removed 6 bases at V and 3 bases at J, with 6 bases between. CDR3 sequence (DNA): TGTGCCAGTAGCCCCGATGGAAACACCATATATTTT. It specifies CASSPDGNTIYF.

The genes are TRBV2 and TRBJ1-2, with D possibly TRBD1 on 5 matching bases. There are 13 residues in the CDR3. Germline CDR1 is SNHLY and CDR2 is FYNNEI. V was shortened by 4 bases and J by 4 bases, with 10 bases between the two germline ends. The CDR3 coding sequence is TGTGCCAGCAGTGTGGGGGTTCCCTATGGCTACACCTTC. Translation gives CASSVGVPYGYTF.